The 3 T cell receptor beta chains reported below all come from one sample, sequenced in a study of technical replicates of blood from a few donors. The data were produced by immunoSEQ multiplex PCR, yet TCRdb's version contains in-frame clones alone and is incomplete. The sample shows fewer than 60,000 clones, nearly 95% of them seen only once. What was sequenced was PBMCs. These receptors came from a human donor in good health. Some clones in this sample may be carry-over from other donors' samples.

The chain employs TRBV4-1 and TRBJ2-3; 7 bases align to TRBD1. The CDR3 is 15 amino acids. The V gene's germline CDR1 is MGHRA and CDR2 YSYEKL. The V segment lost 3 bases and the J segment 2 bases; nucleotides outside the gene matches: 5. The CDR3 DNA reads TGCGCCAGCAGCCAGAGACAGGGCCCCACAGATACGCAGTATTTT. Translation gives CASSQRQGPTDTQYF.

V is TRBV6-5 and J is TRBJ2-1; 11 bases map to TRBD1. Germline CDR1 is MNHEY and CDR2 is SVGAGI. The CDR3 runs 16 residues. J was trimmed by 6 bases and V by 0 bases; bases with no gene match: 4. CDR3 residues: CASSYSPGQGGNEQFF. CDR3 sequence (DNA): TGTGCCAGCAGTTACTCTCCGGGACAGGGGGGCAATGAGCAGTTCTTC.

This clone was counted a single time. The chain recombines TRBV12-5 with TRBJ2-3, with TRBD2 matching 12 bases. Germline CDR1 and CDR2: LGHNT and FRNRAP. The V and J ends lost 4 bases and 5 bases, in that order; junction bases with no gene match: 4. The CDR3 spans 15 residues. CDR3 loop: CASGSWTSGIDTQYF. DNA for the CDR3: TGTGCTAGTGGTTCGTGGACTAGCGGGATAGATACGCAGTATTTT.